Shown below are 9 T cell receptor beta chains from a single sample sequenced in a study of blood T cell repertoires in COVID-19. TCRdb keeps only in-frame clones here, not all; method: immunoSEQ multiplex PCR. The table records over 90,000 clones, 75% to 90% of them present only once. Sequencing used peripheral blood. The receptors here all came from an elderly man with acute or convalescent COVID-19.

The sample holds one count of this clone. The genes are TRBV2 and TRBJ1-5, with D perhaps TRBD1 (5 bases). The CDR3 runs to 13 residues. Germline CDR1 and CDR2: SNHLY and FYNNEI. The V gene lost 4 bases and the J gene lost 6 bases, with 10 bases spanning the gap. In DNA form, the CDR3 reads TGTGCCAGCAGTGCAGGGTCTAGTCAGCCCCAGCATTTT. Translated: CASSAGSSQPQHF. Based on the CDR3 plus reference TRBV2 and TRBJ1-5, the full variable domain is EPEVTQTPSHQVTQMGQEVILRCVPISNHLYFYWYRQILGQKVEFLVSFYNNEISEKSEIFDDQFSVERPDGSNFTLKIRSTKLEDSAMYFCASSAGSSQPQHFGDGTRLSIL.

The chain has TRBV5-1 and TRBJ2-5; TRBD2 matches 10 bases. The CDR3 has 16 residues. V trimming: 0 bases; J trimming: 4 bases; junction bases outside the gene matches: 6. Germline CDR1 reads SGHRS; CDR2 reads YFSETQ. Here the CDR3 DNA reads TGCGCCAGCAGCTTGGAGGCGGCTAGCGGGAGAGAGACCCAGTACTTC. It codes for CASSLEAASGRETQYF.

The rearrangement joins TRBV10-3 to TRBJ1-2, with TRBD1 identical over 11 bases. After removal of 10 bases from V and 3 bases from J, the junction contained 4 bases not matched to a gene. Germline V gene lookup returns CDR1 ENHRY and CDR2 SYGVKD. The length of the CDR3 is 13 residues. DNA of the CDR3: TGTGCCACGGGACAGGGGGTGGACTATGGCTACACCTTC. Amino acid sequence: CATGQGVDYGYTF.

The chain joins TRBV7-2 to TRBJ2-7; D is ambiguous. Germline CDR1 and CDR2: SGHTA and FQGNSA. The CDR3 is made up of 15 amino acids. Trimming removed 6 bases from V and 7 bases from J, with 22 bases in between. CDR3 nucleotides: TGTGCCAGCAGGGTTAACCCGACCGGGTCGTGGGAGCAGTACTTC. Its translation: CASRVNPTGSWEQYF. Together with reference TRBV7-2 and TRBJ2-7, the CDR3 gives the full variable domain: GAGVSQSPSNKVTEKGKDVELRCDPISGHTALYWYRQSLGQGLEFLIYFQGNSAPDKSGLPSDRFSAERTGGSVSTLTIQRTQQEDSAVYLCASRVNPTGSWEQYFGPGTRLTVT.

CDR3 nucleotide sequence: TGTGCCAGCAGCTTGGGACAAGCTTCACCCCTCCACTTT. Translated: CASSLGQASPLHF. The V and J genes are TRBV7-3 and TRBJ1-6, with a weak D call TRBD1 (6 bases). Germline CDR1 is SGHTA and CDR2 is FQGTGA. The CDR3 contains 13 residues. V lost 3 bases and J lost 9, with 9 bases in between.

As for this clone: Because the CDR3's place on the DNA is in doubt, the DNA is left out and the CDR3 is given as listed by TCRdb. V and J are TRBV21-1 and TRBJ2-2; the table assigns TRBD2, which was not confirmed against the DNA. TRBV21-1 is a recognized pseudogene. The CDR3 adds up to 21 amino acids, both ends counted. The CDR3 is CASSKVGTGTSGRSRTGELFF.

This clone was recorded a few times. This chain uses TRBV2 with TRBJ1-2, with 7 bases fitting TRBD1. V lost 8 bases to trimming and J lost 6 bases; unmatched junction nucleotides: 3. Germline V lookup: CDR1 SNHLY, CDR2 FYNNEI. This CDR3 is 11 amino acids long. For the CDR3, the DNA is TGTGCCAGCTTCGGGACAGATGGCTACACCTTC. The encoded protein is CASFGTDGYTF.

The chain couples TRBV5-1 to TRBJ1-5; maybe TRBD1 (5 bases). This CDR3 has 16 residues. V shed 0 bases and J shed 6 bases, with 16 bases lying between them. CDR1 SGHRS and CDR2 YFSETQ come from the germline V gene. The CDR3 reads CASSLGGPGGSQPQHF. CDR3 DNA: TGCGCCAGCAGCTTGGGGGGCCCTGGGGGGAGTCAGCCCCAGCATTTT.

V usage is TRBV19 and J usage is TRBJ2-1; 15 positions agree with TRBD2. This CDR3 has 15 residues. The germline V gene encodes CDR1 LNHDA and CDR2 SQIVND (reference sequence). Trimming cost V 8 bases and J 8 bases; bases outside gene matches: 7. The CDR3 bases are TGTGCCAGTGGACTAGCGGGAGGGCCGGGGGATGAGCAGTTCTTC. It specifies CASGLAGGPGDEQFF.